This record covers a single TCR beta chain. Its antigen is not known. Some clones are missing from TCRdb's copy, which holds only in-frame ones; the method was immunoSEQ multiplex PCR. This sample has hundreds of thousands of clones, with about 80% found just once. The CDR3 is 18 residues long. CDR1 and CDR2 (germline): MDHEN, SYDVKM. V trimming: 3 bases; J trimming: 3 bases; junction bases outside the gene matches: 12. The entry originates in a study of shared clonotypes between healthy human individuals. General study findings and limits: A handful of donors shared around 5% of their naive CD4 clonotypes. Investigators expected sequencing depth to affect clonotype sharing among donors. It was only blood that was sampled, and tissue repertoires likely differ.

The split of CD4+ cells yielded CD45RA+ naive and CD45RA-negative memory subsets. The sequenced sample was memory CD4+ T cells sorted from blood. Subset specified: CD45RA-negative fraction. This clonotype was obtained from a woman aged 25 to 45 in good health. The chain joins TRBV28 to TRBJ2-7; 12 bases match TRBD2. The CDR3 is CASSFYVRTSGTGYEQYF. CDR3 DNA: TGTGCCAGCAGTTTCTACGTGAGGACTAGCGGGACAGGCTACGAGCAGTACTTC.